These 8 T cell receptor beta chains originate from one sample sequenced in a study of PD-1 blockade in classical Hodgkin lymphoma. Time point given: cycle 4 day 1 (C4D1), after 6 weeks of nivolumab. Each patient's relapse followed autologous stem cell transplantation, and brentuximab vedotin exposure varied. Magnetic negative selection of thawed PBMCs was the method by which CD4+ T cells were purified. The data were produced by immunoSEQ multiplex PCR, yet TCRdb's version contains in-frame clones alone and is incomplete. In the table there are about 30,000 clones, roughly 80% of which are singletons. Sequencing used CD4+ T cells from blood, obtained before the fourth cycle of nivolumab. These TCRs come from a human donor with classical Hodgkin lymphoma.

The chain joins TRBV7-3 to TRBJ2-3; unclear D gene. This CDR3 comprises 13 residues. The germline V gene has CDR1 SGHTA and CDR2 FQGTGA. V shed 2 bases and J shed 5 bases, with 8 bases lying between them. CDR3 amino acids: CASSLLSRDTQYF. The CDR3 nucleotides are TGTGCCAGCAGCTTACTTTCGAGAGATACGCAGTATTTT.

This chain links TRBV5-1 with TRBJ2-2, with TRBD1 identical over 8 bases. V lost 5 bases, J lost 2 bases, and 5 bases stayed unmatched. CDR1 is SGHRS, CDR2 YFSETQ, per germline. The CDR3 loop spans 15 amino acids. CDR3 amino acids: CASSPQGANTGELFF. For the CDR3, the DNA is TGCGCCAGCAGTCCGCAGGGGGCTAACACCGGGGAGCTGTTTTTT.

The chain combines TRBV10-1 with TRBJ2-5; TRBD2 might be the D (6 bases). V lost 0 bases to trimming and J lost 2 bases, with 10 bases between them. The CDR3 spans 15 residues. The germline CDR1 and CDR2 sequences are WNHNN and SYGVQD (reference sequence). The CDR3 coding sequence is TGCGCCAGCAGTGAGTCTTTAGCGGAGCAAGAGACCCAGTACTTC. Encoded protein: CASSESLAEQETQYF.

The CDR3 nucleotides are TGTGCCAGCTCACACGAAACGGGGAGCGAGCAGTACTTC. Translating gives CASSHETGSEQYF. The chain links TRBV18 to TRBJ2-7; possibly TRBD2 for D (5 bases). This CDR3 spans 13 amino acids. V was shortened by 4 bases and J by 6 bases, with 13 bases between the two germline ends. Germline V gene data show CDR1 as KGHSH and CDR2 as LQKENI.

The V call is TRBV5-1, the J call TRBJ1-4; D ambiguous. Germline loops: CDR1 SGHRS, CDR2 YFSETQ. The V end was cut by 4 bases, the J end by 0 bases, with 13 bases between. This CDR3 has 16 residues. For the CDR3, the DNA is TGCGCCAGCAGCATAGGACCCGCCACAACTAATGAAAAACTGTTTTTT. Residues: CASSIGPATTNEKLFF.

This sequence joins TRBV25-1 and TRBJ1-5; D gene unclear. Trimming pared 6 bases from V and 0 bases from J, leaving 6 bases between. Germline assignment: CDR1 MGHDK and CDR2 SYGVNS. The CDR3 sequence is 13 residues long. The CDR3 coding sequence is TGTGCCAGCAGGTCGAATAGCAATCAGCCCCAGCATTTT. This gives the protein CASRSNSNQPQHF.

The V gene is TRBV7-6, the J gene TRBJ1-4; 9 bases match TRBD1. The CDR3 spans 14 residues. The germline V gene encodes CDR1 SGHVS and CDR2 FNYEAQ. The V and J ends lost 4 bases and 7 bases, in that order; junction bases with no gene match: 4. Written as DNA, the CDR3 is TGTGCCAGCAGCTCCCGACAGGGGGGTGAAAAACTGTTTTTT. This translates into CASSSRQGGEKLFF.

The chain employs TRBV5-1 and TRBJ2-5, with D maybe TRBD1 (6 bases). Trimming took off 6 bases at V and 2 bases at J, with 11 bases between the two ends. The CDR3 length is 13 residues. Looked up from germline, CDR1 is SGHRS and CDR2 is YFSETQ. CDR3 bases: TGCGCCAGCAACCGGGACAATCAAGAGACCCAGTACTTC. Protein product: CASNRDNQETQYF.